Below are 12 T cell receptor beta chains sequenced from a single sample in a study of OX40 agonist ivuxolimab in advanced cancers. Here immunoSEQ multiplex PCR was the method, and the copy in TCRdb shows in-frame clones only, minus some. The sample gives 55,000 to 70,000 clones, around 83% of which show up once; 2% to 3% is in the top ten. Sequenced here: CD4+ or CD8+ T cells sorted from blood, sampled in a trial of the OX40 agonist ivuxolimab. All receptors come from an adult with an advanced solid tumor such as melanoma, head and neck, liver or kidney cancer.

V usage is TRBV4-1 and J usage is TRBJ1-2; D possibly corresponds to TRBD1 (6 bases). Trimming left V 3 bases short and J 8 bases short, with 13 bases between. Germline V gene data show CDR1 as MGHRA and CDR2 as YSYEKL. The CDR3 is 13 residues long. The CDR3 spells CASSHPQGQGYTF. The CDR3 DNA reads TGCGCCAGCAGCCACCCACAGGGTCAAGGCTACACCTTC.

The V call is TRBV2, the J call TRBJ2-5; no firm D call. Germline assignment: CDR1 SNHLY and CDR2 FYNNEI. V shed 4 bases and J shed 2 bases, with 8 bases lying between them. The CDR3 extends over 13 amino acids. The CDR3 DNA reads as TGTGCCAGCAGTGGGGCGTTTCAAGAGACCCAGTACTTC. Amino acids: CASSGAFQETQYF. The full variable domain, with the rest looked up from reference TRBV2 and TRBJ2-5, is EPEVTQTPSHQVTQMGQEVILRCVPISNHLYFYWYRQILGQKVEFLVSFYNNEISEKSEIFDDQFSVERPDGSNFTLKIRSTKLEDSAMYFCASSGAFQETQYFGPGTRLLVL.

The rearrangement joins TRBV5-1 to TRBJ2-3; 9 bases are shared with TRBD2. This CDR3 is 16 amino acids long. Germline values: CDR1 SGHRS, CDR2 YFSETQ. J was trimmed by 4 bases and V by 4 bases; bases with no gene match: 10. CDR3 DNA: TGCGCCAGCAGCCCCCGCTTGAGCGGGGGGCCAGATACGCAGTATTTT. Translation gives CASSPRLSGGPDTQYF.

The genes are TRBV19 and TRBJ2-3; no clear D. The V gene lost 4 bases and the J gene lost 8 bases, with 10 bases spanning the gap. From germline, CDR1 is LNHDA and CDR2 SQIVND (reference sequence). This CDR3 spans 12 amino acids. In DNA, the CDR3 is TGTGCCAGTAGTACCGTCCCGGGTACGCAGTATTTT. This encodes CASSTVPGTQYF. Full variable domain (outside the CDR3, taken from reference TRBV19 and TRBJ2-3): DGGITQSPKYLFRKEGQNVTLSCEQNLNHDAMYWYRQDPGQGLRLIYYSQIVNDFQKGDIAEGYSVSREKKESFPLTVTSAQKNPTAFYLCASSTVPGTQYFGPGTRLTVL.

The chain combines TRBV19 with TRBJ1-1; the D is unclear. Trimming removed 3 bases at V and 5 bases at J, with 7 bases between. CDR3 size: 12 residues. Germline V CDR1 and CDR2: LNHDA, SQIVND (reference sequence). CDR3 sequence: CASSILGTEAFF. The CDR3 DNA is TGTGCCAGTAGTATCTTAGGAACTGAAGCTTTCTTT. Using reference TRBV19 and TRBJ1-1 for the parts outside the CDR3, the full variable domain is DGGITQSPKYLFRKEGQNVTLSCEQNLNHDAMYWYRQDPGQGLRLIYYSQIVNDFQKGDIAEGYSVSREKKESFPLTVTSAQKNPTAFYLCASSILGTEAFFGQGTRLTVV.

The V and J genes are TRBV5-1 and TRBJ2-5; no clear D gene. The CDR3 extends over 14 amino acids. Looked up from germline, CDR1 is SGHRS and CDR2 is YFSETQ. Deletions cut 5 bases from V and 5 bases from J, with 16 bases between. CDR3 sequence: CASSLSGPRETQYF. Here the CDR3 DNA reads TGCGCCAGCAGTTTGAGTGGACCCCGGGAGACCCAGTACTTC.

The V and J genes are TRBV15 and TRBJ1-1; D is unclear. The germline CDR1 and CDR2 sequences are LNHNV and YYDKDF (reference sequence). CDR3 length: 16 residues. V was trimmed by 4 bases and J by 3 bases, leaving 18 bases between them. The DNA of the CDR3 is TGTGCCACCAGCACGAACGCCGGACCGCTGTACACTGAAGCTTTCTTT. This translates into CATSTNAGPLYTEAFF.

V and J are TRBV5-1 and TRBJ2-1; 7 nucleotides align to TRBD2. Germline V gene lookup returns CDR1 SGHRS and CDR2 YFSETQ. Trimming took 1 base from V and 9 from J; bases not matched to a gene: 10. The CDR3 contains 15 residues. This CDR3 reads CASSLTLADGGEQFF. The CDR3 DNA reads as TGCGCCAGCAGCTTGACTCTAGCGGACGGAGGTGAGCAGTTCTTC.

This chain joins TRBV7-9 and TRBJ2-2; 7 bases are shared with TRBD1. The CDR3 length is 14 residues. Germline V gene lookup returns CDR1 SEHNR and CDR2 FQNEAQ (reference sequence). The V and J ends lost 1 base and 6 bases, in that order; junction bases with no gene match: 2. CDR3 nucleotide sequence: TGTGCCAGCAGCTTAGTGGGACAGTCCGGGGAGCTGTTTTTT. It is translated as CASSLVGQSGELFF.

The chain combines TRBV5-4 with TRBJ1-2; 8 bases are shared with TRBD1. The ends lost 1 base at V and 9 bases at J; junction bases unmatched: 14. Per the germline V gene, CDR1 is SGHNT and CDR2 is YYREEE (reference sequence). The CDR3 length is 16 residues. CDR3 residues: CASSLYAAGQGERYTF. DNA of the CDR3: TGTGCCAGCAGCTTGTACGCCGCCGGACAGGGAGAACGCTACACCTTC.

The chain's CDR3 is CSAGGPAGGLSNEQFF. The CDR3 bases are TGCAGCGCCGGAGGGCCAGCGGGGGGGCTTAGCAATGAGCAGTTCTTC. The chain combines TRBV29-1 with TRBJ2-1; 10 nucleotides agree with TRBD2. Looked up from germline, CDR1 is SQVTM and CDR2 is ANQGSEA. The ends lost 7 bases at V and 6 bases at J; junction bases unmatched: 15. This CDR3 region has 16 residues.

The chain joins TRBV4-2 to TRBJ2-3; 10 bases map to TRBD2. V dropped 3 bases and J dropped 4; count of bases not matched to a gene: 10. In germline, CDR1 is LGHNA, CDR2 YNFKEQ. The CDR3 length is 17 residues. The CDR3 spells CASSQQARTSGADTQYF. DNA of the CDR3: TGTGCCAGCAGCCAGCAGGCCAGGACTAGCGGCGCAGATACGCAGTATTTT.